This entry lists 20 T cell receptor beta chains sequenced from one sample in a study of blood T cell repertoires in COVID-19. TCRdb keeps only in-frame clones here, not all; method: immunoSEQ multiplex PCR. The data contain 250,000 to 300,000 clones, over 80% of them singletons. Sequencing was carried out using peripheral blood. These receptors came from a woman in her 70s with COVID-19, enrolled during active disease.

As DNA, the CDR3 is TGTGCCAGCAGCTTATATGAGGGACTAGCGGGAGGAGATACGCAGTATTTT. As protein: CASSLYEGLAGGDTQYF. The chain carries TRBV11-3 and TRBJ2-3; 15 bases fit TRBD2. This CDR3 spans 17 amino acids. Germline CDR1 SGHNT, CDR2 YENEEA. Unmatched junction bases numbered 5, after V lost 2 bases and J lost 5 bases. Drawing the rest from reference TRBV11-3 and TRBJ2-3, the complete variable domain is EAGVVQSPRYKIIEKKQPVAFWCNPISGHNTLYWYLQNLGQGPELLIRYENEEAVDDSQLPKDRFSAERLKGVDSTLKIQPAELGDSAVYLCASSLYEGLAGGDTQYFGPGTRLTVL.

The chain carries TRBV30 and TRBJ2-2; 8 bases map to TRBD1. The germline V gene encodes CDR1 GTSNPN and CDR2 SVGIG (reference sequence). The V and J ends lost 2 bases and 8 bases, in that order; junction bases with no gene match: 10. This CDR3 contains 15 residues. For the CDR3, the DNA is TGTGCCTGGAGTCACGTGGACAGGGTGGTAGGGGAGCTGTTTTTT. This encodes CAWSHVDRVVGELFF.

The chain carries TRBV2 and TRBJ2-3, with TRBD1 as a possible D gene (5 bases). CDR1 and CDR2 from the germline V gene are SNHLY and FYNNEI. The CDR3 consists of 11 residues. Trimming shortened V by 4 bases and J by 8 bases, and 7 bases separated the two germline ends. The CDR3 sequence is CASSVQGTQYF. The CDR3 nucleotides are TGTGCCAGCAGTGTTCAGGGTACGCAGTATTTT. Based on the CDR3 plus reference TRBV2 and TRBJ2-3, the full variable domain is EPEVTQTPSHQVTQMGQEVILRCVPISNHLYFYWYRQILGQKVEFLVSFYNNEISEKSEIFDDQFSVERPDGSNFTLKIRSTKLEDSAMYFCASSVQGTQYFGPGTRLTVL.

The V call is TRBV13, the J call TRBJ2-2, with D possibly TRBD2 on 6 matching bases. Trimming cost V 5 bases and J 8 bases, with 15 bases left between them. This CDR3 has 14 amino acids. Per the germline V gene, CDR1 is PRHDT and CDR2 is FYEKMQ (reference sequence). This chain's CDR3 is CASSPNGGVGELFF. The DNA for the CDR3 is TGTGCCAGCAGCCCCAATGGCGGGGTGGGGGAGCTGTTTTTT.

The V call is TRBV4-3, the J call TRBJ1-5; maybe TRBD1 (6 bases). Trimming stripped 0 bases from V and 4 bases from J, with 10 bases between. Germline V gives CDR1 LGHNA, CDR2 YSLEER. The CDR3 is made up of 15 amino acids. In nucleotides, the CDR3 is TGCGCCAGCAGCCAAGATTTAGGACAGAATCAGCCCCAGCATTTT. Translation gives CASSQDLGQNQPQHF.

The chain has TRBV2 and TRBJ2-1; D gene ambiguous. Germline V gene data show CDR1 as SNHLY and CDR2 as FYNNEI. Trimming took 4 bases from V and 0 from J, leaving 10 bases between them. The CDR3 contains 15 residues. CDR3 residues: CASSADSGSYNEQFF. DNA for the CDR3: TGTGCCAGCAGTGCAGATTCGGGCTCCTACAATGAGCAGTTCTTC.

The V call is TRBV2, the J call TRBJ1-1; D might be TRBD1 (5 bases). V was cut by 8 bases and J by 0 bases, with 22 bases left in between. This CDR3 is built from 17 residues. Germline V gene data show CDR1 as SNHLY and CDR2 as FYNNEI. CDR3 residues: CASQARVIPPMNTEAFF. Here the CDR3 DNA reads TGTGCCAGCCAAGCCAGGGTCATCCCGCCAATGAACACTGAAGCTTTCTTT.

The chain carries TRBV10-3 and TRBJ2-4; D might be TRBD1 (6 bases). Germline V gene data show CDR1 as ENHRY and CDR2 as SYGVKD. The V end lost 6 bases, the J end lost 6 bases, and 12 bases lay between the germline ends. The CDR3 sequence is 13 residues long. CDR3: CAIRSGAGNIQYF. CDR3 DNA sequence: TGTGCCATCAGGTCAGGGGCGGGAAACATTCAGTACTTC.

V gene TRBV9 combines with J gene TRBJ2-3; TRBD2 aligns across 16 bases. Germline V gene data show CDR1 as SGDLS and CDR2 as YYNGEE. After removal of 0 bases from V and 9 bases from J, the junction contained 10 bases not matched to a gene. CDR3 length: 18 amino acids. CDR3 amino acids: CASSVAPGLAGGGLTQYF. DNA of the CDR3: TGTGCCAGCAGCGTAGCTCCGGGACTAGCGGGAGGGGGTTTGACGCAGTATTTT. Full variable domain (missing parts from reference TRBV9 and TRBJ2-3): DSGVTQTPKHLITATGQRVTLRCSPRSGDLSVYWYQQSLDQGLQFLIQYYNGEERAKGNILERFSAQQFPDLHSELNLSSLELGDSALYFCASSVAPGLAGGGLTQYFGPGTRLTVL.

The J gene is TRBJ2-7, the V gene TRBV29-1, with 7 bases identical to TRBD1. V lost 5 bases and J lost 0; bases outside the gene matches: 13. CDR1 and CDR2 from the germline V gene are SQVTM and ANQGSEA. CDR3 length: 16 residues. The CDR3 DNA reads as TGCAGCGTTATACCGGGACAGCTGACGAGCTCCTACGAGCAGTACTTC. Translating gives CSVIPGQLTSSYEQYF.

The chain joins TRBV28 to TRBJ2-5; D might be TRBD1 (6 bases). CDR3 length equals 15 residues. Per germline, CDR1 MDHEN and CDR2 SYDVKM. Deletions cut 5 bases from V and 4 bases from J, with 17 bases between. The CDR3 nucleotides read TGTGCCAGCAGTCAAACGTTGACAGGCGGAGAGACCCAGTACTTC. Its protein product is CASSQTLTGGETQYF.

The chain carries TRBV6-5 and TRBJ2-7; TRBD1 agrees at 7 bases. The CDR3 runs to 10 residues. V shed 9 bases, J shed 6 bases, and the junction held 2 bases outside the gene matches. CDR1 is MNHEY, CDR2 SVGAGI, per germline. The CDR3 sequence is CARRQGEQYF. The CDR3 region has the DNA TGTGCCAGGCGACAGGGCGAGCAGTACTTC.

This clone was observed once. This chain connects TRBV20-1 to TRBJ1-5; D uncertain. The CDR3 length is 11 residues. The germline CDR1 and CDR2 sequences are DFQATT and SNEGSKA (reference sequence). V shed 1 base and J shed 15 bases, with 13 bases lying between them. CDR3 sequence (DNA): TGCAGTGCTAGAGTTTCCGGCCGGAGGCATTTT. Translating it yields CSARVSGRRHF.

The CDR3 region has the DNA TGTGCCAGCAGTTTTCTCGCAGGGGGAAACACCATATATTTT. This translates into CASSFLAGGNTIYF. The chain carries TRBV28 and TRBJ1-3; D might be TRBD1 (5 bases). In germline, CDR1 is MDHEN, CDR2 SYDVKM. This CDR3 spans 14 amino acids. V was pared by 3 bases and J by 4 bases, with 10 bases between.

In this sample, this clone turned up once. The chain recombines TRBV28 with TRBJ2-7; possible D gene TRBD2, 5 bases. Trimming shortened V by 7 bases and J by 7 bases, and 20 bases separated the two germline ends. From germline, CDR1 is MDHEN and CDR2 SYDVKM. This CDR3 is built from 14 residues. The CDR3 is CASTPGLQPGEQYF. CDR3 DNA: TGTGCCAGCACCCCTGGGCTCCAACCGGGGGAGCAGTACTTC.

The chain links TRBV7-3 to TRBJ2-2; 7 positions match TRBD2. Looked up from germline, CDR1 is SGHTA and CDR2 is FQGTGA. This CDR3 contains 16 residues. The trim removed 5 bases at V and 0 bases at J, leaving 6 bases unmatched. CDR3 nucleotides: TGTGCCAGCAGCCTCGAGGCGGGAGCGAACACCGGGGAGCTGTTTTTT. This sequence encodes CASSLEAGANTGELFF.

The chain links TRBV19 to TRBJ2-3; 7 positions agree with TRBD2. J was trimmed by 2 bases and V by 4 bases; bases with no gene match: 12. CDR1 is LNHDA, CDR2 SQIVND, per germline (reference sequence). The CDR3 has 17 residues. In DNA, the CDR3 is TGTGCCAGTAGTAAGCGCTATGGGGGGGTCGCCACAGATACGCAGTATTTT. Translated, it gives CASSKRYGGVATDTQYF.

This chain connects TRBV30 to TRBJ2-3; 8 bases line up with TRBD1. Germline trimming cut 1 base from V and 2 bases from J; bases unmatched to any gene: 5. Germline loops: CDR1 GTSNPN, CDR2 SVGIG (reference sequence). The CDR3 contains 15 residues. CDR3 residues: CAWSAGTGSTDTQYF. Here the CDR3 DNA reads TGTGCCTGGAGTGCCGGGACAGGATCCACAGATACGCAGTATTTT.

The CDR3 loop reads CASSFITGDGNQPQHF. The CDR3, as DNA: TGTGCCAGCAGTTTTATAACAGGGGATGGCAATCAGCCCCAGCATTTT. The chain couples TRBV28 to TRBJ1-5, with 7 bases fitting TRBD1. The CDR3 covers 16 residues. V was pared by 3 bases and J by 2 bases, with 7 bases of the junction left unmatched. The germline gives CDR1 MDHEN, CDR2 SYDVKM. Full variable domain (outside the CDR3, taken from reference TRBV28 and TRBJ1-5): DVKVTQSSRYLVKRTGEKVFLECVQDMDHENMFWYRQDPGLGLRLIYFSYDVKMKEKGDIPEGYSVSREKKERFSLILESASTNQTSMYLCASSFITGDGNQPQHFGDGTRLSIL.

The rearrangement links TRBV23-1 to TRBJ1-4; no clear D. TRBV23-1 carries the ORF label, with uncertain function. V lost 4 bases, J lost 5 bases, and 14 bases lay in between. This CDR3 has 15 residues. The CDR3 DNA is TGCGCCAGCAGTCGACCGGGAAGGAGGAATGAAAAACTGTTTTTT. Residues: CASSRPGRRNEKLFF.